This T cell receptor beta chain was sequenced for a study of technical replicates of blood from a handful of donors. Sequencing was performed with immunoSEQ multiplex PCR; in TCRdb, only in-frame clones are kept and a portion is missing. Altogether under 85,000 clones are present, 95% to 97% being singletons, with the ten largest covering about 0.24%. Deletions cut 0 bases from V and 3 bases from J, with 12 bases between. Germline lookup yields CDR1 LGHNA and CDR2 YSLEER. This CDR3 comprises 15 residues. The sample comprised T cells isolated from PBMCs. The sequence derives from a human donor in good health. V gene TRBV4-3 combines with J gene TRBJ2-7; tentative D call: TRBD2 (6 bases). The CDR3 region has the DNA TGCGCCAGCAGCCAAGATTCCTGGGGGGACTACGAGCAGTACTTC. It yields the protein CASSQDSWGDYEQYF.